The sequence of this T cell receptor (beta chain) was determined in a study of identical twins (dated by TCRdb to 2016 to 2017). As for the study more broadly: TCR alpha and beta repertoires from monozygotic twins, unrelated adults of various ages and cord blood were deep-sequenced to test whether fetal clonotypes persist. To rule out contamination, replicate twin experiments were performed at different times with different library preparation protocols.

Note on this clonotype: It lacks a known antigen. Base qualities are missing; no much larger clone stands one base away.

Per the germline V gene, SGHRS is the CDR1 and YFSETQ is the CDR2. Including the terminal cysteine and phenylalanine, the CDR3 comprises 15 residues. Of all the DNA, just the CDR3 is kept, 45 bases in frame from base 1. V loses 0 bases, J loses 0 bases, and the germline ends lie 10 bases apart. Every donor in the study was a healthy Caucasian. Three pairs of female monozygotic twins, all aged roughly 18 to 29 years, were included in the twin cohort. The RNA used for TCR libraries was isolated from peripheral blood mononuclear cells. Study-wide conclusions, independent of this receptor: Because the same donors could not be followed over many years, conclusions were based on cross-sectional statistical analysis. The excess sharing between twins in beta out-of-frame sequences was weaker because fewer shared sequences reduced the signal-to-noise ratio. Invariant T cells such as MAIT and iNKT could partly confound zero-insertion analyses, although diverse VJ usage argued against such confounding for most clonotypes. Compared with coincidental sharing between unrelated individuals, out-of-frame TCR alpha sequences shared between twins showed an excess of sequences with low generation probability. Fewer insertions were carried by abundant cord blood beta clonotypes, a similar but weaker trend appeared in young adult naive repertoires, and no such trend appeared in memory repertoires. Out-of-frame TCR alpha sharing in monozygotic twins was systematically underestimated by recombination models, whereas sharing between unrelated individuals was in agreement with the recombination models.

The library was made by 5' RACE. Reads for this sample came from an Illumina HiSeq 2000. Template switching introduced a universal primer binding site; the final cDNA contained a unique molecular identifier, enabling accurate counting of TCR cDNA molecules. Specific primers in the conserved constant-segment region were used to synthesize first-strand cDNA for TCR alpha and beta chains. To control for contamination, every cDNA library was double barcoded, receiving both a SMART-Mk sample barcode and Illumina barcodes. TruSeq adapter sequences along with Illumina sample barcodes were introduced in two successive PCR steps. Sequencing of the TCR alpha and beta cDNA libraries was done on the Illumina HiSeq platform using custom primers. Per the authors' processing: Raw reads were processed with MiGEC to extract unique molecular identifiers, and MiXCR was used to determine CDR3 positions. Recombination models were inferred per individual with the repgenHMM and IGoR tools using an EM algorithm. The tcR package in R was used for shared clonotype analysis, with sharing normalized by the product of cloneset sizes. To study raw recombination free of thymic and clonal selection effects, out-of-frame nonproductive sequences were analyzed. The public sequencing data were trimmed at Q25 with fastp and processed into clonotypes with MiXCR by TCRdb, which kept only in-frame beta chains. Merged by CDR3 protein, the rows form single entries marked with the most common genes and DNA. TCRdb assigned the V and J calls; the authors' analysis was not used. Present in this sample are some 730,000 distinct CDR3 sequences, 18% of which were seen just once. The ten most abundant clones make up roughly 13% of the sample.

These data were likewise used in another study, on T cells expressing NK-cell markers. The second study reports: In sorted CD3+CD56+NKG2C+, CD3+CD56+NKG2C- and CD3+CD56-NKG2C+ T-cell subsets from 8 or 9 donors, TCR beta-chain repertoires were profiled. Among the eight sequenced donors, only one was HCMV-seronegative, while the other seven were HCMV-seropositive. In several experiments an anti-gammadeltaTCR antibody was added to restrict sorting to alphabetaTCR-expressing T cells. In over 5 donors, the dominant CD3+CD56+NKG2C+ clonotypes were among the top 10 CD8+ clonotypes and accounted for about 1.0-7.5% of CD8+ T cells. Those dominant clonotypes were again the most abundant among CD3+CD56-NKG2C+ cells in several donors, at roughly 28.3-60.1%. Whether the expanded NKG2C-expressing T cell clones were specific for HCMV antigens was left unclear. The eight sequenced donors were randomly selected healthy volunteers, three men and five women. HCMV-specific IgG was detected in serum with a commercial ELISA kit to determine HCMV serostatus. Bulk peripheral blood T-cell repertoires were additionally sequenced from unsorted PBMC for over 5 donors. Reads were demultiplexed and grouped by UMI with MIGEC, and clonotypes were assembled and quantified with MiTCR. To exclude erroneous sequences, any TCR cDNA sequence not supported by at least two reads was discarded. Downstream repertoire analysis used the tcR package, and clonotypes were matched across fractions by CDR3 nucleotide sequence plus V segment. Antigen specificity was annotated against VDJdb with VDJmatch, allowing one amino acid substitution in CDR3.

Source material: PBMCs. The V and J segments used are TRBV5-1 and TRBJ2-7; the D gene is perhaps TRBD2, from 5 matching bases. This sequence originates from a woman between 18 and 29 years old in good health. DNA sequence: TGCGCCAGCAGCTTGGGGAGGCCGAGCTCCTACGAGCAGTACTTC. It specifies CASSLGRPSSYEQYF.